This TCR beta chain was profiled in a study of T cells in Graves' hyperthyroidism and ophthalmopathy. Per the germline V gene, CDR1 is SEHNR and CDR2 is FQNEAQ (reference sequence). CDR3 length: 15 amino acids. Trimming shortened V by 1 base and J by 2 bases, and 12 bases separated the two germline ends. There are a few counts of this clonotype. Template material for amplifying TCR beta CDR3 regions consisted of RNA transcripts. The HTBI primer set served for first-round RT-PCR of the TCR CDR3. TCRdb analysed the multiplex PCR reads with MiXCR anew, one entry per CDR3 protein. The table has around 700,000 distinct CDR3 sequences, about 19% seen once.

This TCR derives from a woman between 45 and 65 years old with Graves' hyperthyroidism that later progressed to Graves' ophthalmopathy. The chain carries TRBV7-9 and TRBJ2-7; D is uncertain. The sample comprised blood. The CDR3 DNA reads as TGTGCCAGCAGCTTAGACGGCAACGCTGCCTACGAGCAGTACTTC. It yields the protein CASSLDGNAAYEQYF.